This T cell receptor beta chain stems from a study of blood T cells in healthy people across ages. This clonotype was counted only a few times. At one end, the junction sequence differs from germline, possibly due to a read error. The CDR3 sequence is 16 residues long. CDR1 is SGHVS and CDR2 is FQNEAQ in the germline V gene. The total RNA that was extracted per sample amounted to at least 6 micrograms. Alongside a J-beta primer mix, a sample-barcoded 5' primer served in a second PCR lasting roughly 6 to 11 cycles. MiXCR, applied by TCRdb to the 5' RACE reads, yields one record per CDR3 protein. The sample holds more than 1,000,000 distinct CDR3 sequences, approximately 25% seen once. These data also formed part of another study, on T cells of mothers and their children. That investigation notes: cDNA was made from all extracted RNA, around 1.5 ug per 15 ul. Per child, roughly 3 million TCR beta CDR3 reads were obtained, against over 9 million per mother.

The sample consisted of blood. This chain connects TRBV7-8 to TRBJ2-7, with TRBD2 matching 11 bases. The receptor comes from a girl aged 2 to 9 in good health. The CDR3 DNA reads TGTGCCAGCAGCTTAGGGGGACTAGCGGCGGTCTACAAGCAGTACTTC. Translated: CASSLGGLAAVYKQYF.